Shown below are 10 T cell receptor beta chains from a single sample sequenced in a study of radiotherapy plus CTLA-4 blockade in lung cancer. Using immunoSEQ multiplex PCR, the repertoire was profiled, and TCRdb retains in-frame clones only, with some absent. This sample has some 46,000 clones, with roughly 80% found just once. The sequencing used peripheral blood, collected from a patient treated with radiotherapy plus ipilimumab. The receptors originated from a human donor with non-small cell lung cancer whose response to radiotherapy plus ipilimumab could not be evaluated.

This clone appeared a few times. For the CDR3, the DNA is TGCGCCAGCAGCTTCGGACAGGGGAGGGATACGCAGTATTTT. It specifies CASSFGQGRDTQYF. This chain connects TRBV5-1 to TRBJ2-3; 9 bases map to TRBD1. CDR3 size: 14 residues. Germline lookup yields CDR1 SGHRS and CDR2 YFSETQ. V lost 2 bases, J lost 6 bases, and 4 bases stayed unmatched.

V gene TRBV5-1 combines with J gene TRBJ1-2, with a tentative D call TRBD1 (5 bases). Trimming cost V 4 bases and J 3 bases, with 13 bases left between them. The CDR3 is 14 residues long. Germline-derived CDR1 and CDR2 are SGHRS and YFSETQ. The CDR3 coding sequence is TGCGCCAGCAGCCCGGGAGGGACCTACTATGGCTACACCTTC. It is translated as CASSPGGTYYGYTF.

The count of this clone is one. This chain joins TRBV7-2 and TRBJ1-5, with D tentatively TRBD1 (5 bases). Germline CDR1 and CDR2: SGHTA and FQGNSA. The V gene lost 3 bases and the J gene lost 1 base, with 13 bases spanning the gap. The CDR3 is 16 amino acids. The CDR3 DNA sequence: TGTGCCAGCAGCTTGGGGGGAAGGGTAAGCAATCAGCCCCAGCATTTT. Its protein product is CASSLGGRVSNQPQHF.

V and J are TRBV9 and TRBJ2-2; 10 bases match TRBD2. There are 17 residues in the CDR3. Trimming at V came to 0 bases and at J to 5 bases, leaving 7 bases not matched to a gene. CDR1 and CDR2 from the germline V gene are SGDLS and YYNGEE. The CDR3 loop is CASSVGLAGGNTGELFF. In nucleotides, the CDR3 is TGTGCCAGCAGCGTAGGATTAGCGGGAGGTAATACCGGGGAGCTGTTTTTT.

A few counts support this clone. The chain employs TRBV5-1 and TRBJ2-7, with 7 nucleotides matching TRBD1. This CDR3 is built from 15 residues. Germline V gene sequence: CDR1 SGHRS, CDR2 YFSETQ. V was pared by 4 bases and J by 0 bases, with 7 bases of the junction left unmatched. The CDR3 protein is CASSPRGIASYEQYF. The CDR3 nucleotides read TGCGCCAGCAGCCCCAGGGGGATCGCCTCCTACGAGCAGTACTTC.

This sequence joins TRBV5-1 and TRBJ2-7; TRBD1 matches 9 bases. This CDR3 has 13 residues. With V trimmed by 2 bases and J by 5 bases, 2 bases remained unmatched. Per germline, CDR1 SGHRS and CDR2 YFSETQ. The CDR3 loop reads CASSFGQGNEQYF. DNA of the CDR3: TGCGCCAGCAGCTTTGGACAGGGGAACGAGCAGTACTTC.

This clone occurred once. Other DNA sequences within the sample encode an identical CDR3. The chain couples TRBV18 to TRBJ2-7, with D possibly matching TRBD2 (5 bases). The CDR3 extends over 14 amino acids. Germline V CDR1 and CDR2: KGHSH, LQKENI. Trimming removed 0 bases at V and 3 bases at J, with 9 bases between. The CDR3 nucleotides are TGTGCCAGCTCACCACCGGCTGGACTCTACGAGCAGTACTTC. It codes for CASSPPAGLYEQYF. Variable domain in full (rest from reference TRBV18 and TRBJ2-7): NAGVMQNPRHLVRRRGQEARLRCSPMKGHSHVYWYRQLPEEGLKFMVYLQKENIIDESGMPKERFSAEFPKEGPSILRIQQVVRGDSAAYFCASSPPAGLYEQYFGPGTRLTVT.

The genes are TRBV6-1 and TRBJ1-1; D is undetermined. CDR3 length: 14 residues. V was shortened by 7 bases and J by 1 base, with 13 bases between the two germline ends. From germline, CDR1 is MNHNS and CDR2 SASEGT. The CDR3 sequence is CASNPSVSNTEAFF. CDR3 DNA sequence: TGTGCCAGCAACCCGTCAGTATCGAACACTGAAGCTTTCTTT.

The CDR3 spells CASSDSTGGGVNTEAFF. DNA of the CDR3: TGTGCCAGCAGTGATTCGACAGGGGGCGGAGTGAACACTGAAGCTTTCTTT. The V call is TRBV25-1, the J call TRBJ1-1, with 10 bases fitting TRBD1. Germline V gives CDR1 MGHDK, CDR2 SYGVNS. V shed 3 bases and J 0 bases; nucleotides not matched to a gene: 7. This CDR3 is built from 17 residues.

The chain has TRBV30 and TRBJ2-2, with D tentatively TRBD2 (6 bases). CDR1 and CDR2 (germline): GTSNPN, SVGIG (reference sequence). V was pared by 0 bases and J by 1 base, with 12 bases between. CDR3 length: 16 residues. The DNA of the CDR3 is TGTGCCTGGAGTGTTTATGGGGGAGGGAACACCGGGGAGCTGTTTTTT. Its protein product is CAWSVYGGGNTGELFF.